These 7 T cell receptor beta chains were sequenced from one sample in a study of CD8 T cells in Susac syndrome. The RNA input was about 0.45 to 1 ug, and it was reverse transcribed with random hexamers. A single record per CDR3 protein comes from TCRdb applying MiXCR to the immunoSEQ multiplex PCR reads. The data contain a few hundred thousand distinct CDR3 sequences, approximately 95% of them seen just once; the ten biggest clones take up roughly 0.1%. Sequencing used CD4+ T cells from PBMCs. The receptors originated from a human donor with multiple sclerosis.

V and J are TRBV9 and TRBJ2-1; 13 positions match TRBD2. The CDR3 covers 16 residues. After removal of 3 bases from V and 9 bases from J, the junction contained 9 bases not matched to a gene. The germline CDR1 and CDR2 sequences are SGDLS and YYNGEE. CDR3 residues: CASSAHQLAGGSEQFF. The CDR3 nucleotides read TGTGCCAGCAGCGCCCACCAACTAGCGGGGGGGAGTGAGCAGTTCTTC.

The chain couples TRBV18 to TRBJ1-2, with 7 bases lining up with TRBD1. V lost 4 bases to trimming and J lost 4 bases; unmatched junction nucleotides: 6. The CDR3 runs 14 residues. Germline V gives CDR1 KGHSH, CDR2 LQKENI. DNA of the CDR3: TGTGCCAGCTCACGTGACAGGGATCTCTATGGCTACACCTTC. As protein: CASSRDRDLYGYTF. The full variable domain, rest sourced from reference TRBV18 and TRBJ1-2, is NAGVMQNPRHLVRRRGQEARLRCSPMKGHSHVYWYRQLPEEGLKFMVYLQKENIIDESGMPKERFSAEFPKEGPSILRIQQVVRGDSAAYFCASSRDRDLYGYTFGSGTRLTVV.

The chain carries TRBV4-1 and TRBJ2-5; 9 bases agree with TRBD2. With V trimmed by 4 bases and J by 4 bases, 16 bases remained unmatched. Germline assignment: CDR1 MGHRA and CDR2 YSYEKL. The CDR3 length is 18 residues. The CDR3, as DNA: TGCGCCAGCAGCCCGCAGCGTGCTAGCGGGATGGAGCGAGAGACCCAGTACTTC. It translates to CASSPQRASGMERETQYF.

Here the CDR3 reads CATSKVRDATYNEQFF. The CDR3 coding sequence is TGTGCCACCAGCAAAGTTCGGGATGCTACCTACAATGAGCAGTTCTTC. The V gene is TRBV15, the J gene TRBJ2-1; possible D gene TRBD2, 5 bases. This CDR3 contains 16 residues. Trimming stripped 4 bases from V and 2 bases from J, with 15 bases between. Germline loops: CDR1 LNHNV, CDR2 YYDKDF (reference sequence).

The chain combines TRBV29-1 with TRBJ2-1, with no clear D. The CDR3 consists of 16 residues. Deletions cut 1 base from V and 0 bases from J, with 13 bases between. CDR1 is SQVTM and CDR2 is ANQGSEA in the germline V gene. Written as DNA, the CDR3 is TGCAGCGTTGAAGTGTGGCGGTCTGTCTCCTACAATGAGCAGTTCTTC. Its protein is CSVEVWRSVSYNEQFF.

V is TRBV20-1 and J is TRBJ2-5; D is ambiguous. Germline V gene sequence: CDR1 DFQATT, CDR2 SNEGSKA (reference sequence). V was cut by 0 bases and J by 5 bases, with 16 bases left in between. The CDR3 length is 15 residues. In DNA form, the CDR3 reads TGCAGTGCTAGAGATTGGTCCCTTAGGCGGGAGACCCAGTACTTC. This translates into CSARDWSLRRETQYF.

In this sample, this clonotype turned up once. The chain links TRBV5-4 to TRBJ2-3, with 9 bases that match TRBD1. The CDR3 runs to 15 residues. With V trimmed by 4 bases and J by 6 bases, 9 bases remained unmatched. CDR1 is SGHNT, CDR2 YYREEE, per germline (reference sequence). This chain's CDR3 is CASSPTGGEYDTQYF. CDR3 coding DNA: TGTGCCAGCAGCCCTACAGGGGGCGAGTATGATACGCAGTATTTT. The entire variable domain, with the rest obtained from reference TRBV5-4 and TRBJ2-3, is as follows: ETGVTQSPTHLIKTRGQQVTLRCSSQSGHNTVSWYQQALGQGPQFIFQYYREEENGRGNFPPRFSGLQFPNYSSELNVNALELDDSALYLCASSPTGGEYDTQYFGPGTRLTVL.